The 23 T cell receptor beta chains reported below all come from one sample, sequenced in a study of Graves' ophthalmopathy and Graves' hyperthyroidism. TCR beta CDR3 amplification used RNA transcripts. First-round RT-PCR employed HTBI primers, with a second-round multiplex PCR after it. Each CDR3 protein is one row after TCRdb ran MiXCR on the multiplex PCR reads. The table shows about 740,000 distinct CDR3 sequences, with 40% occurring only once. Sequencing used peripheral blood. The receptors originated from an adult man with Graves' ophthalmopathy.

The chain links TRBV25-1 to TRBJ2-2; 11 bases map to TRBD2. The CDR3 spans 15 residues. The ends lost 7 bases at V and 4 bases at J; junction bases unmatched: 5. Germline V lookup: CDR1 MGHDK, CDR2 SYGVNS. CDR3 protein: CASKGSGRATGELFF. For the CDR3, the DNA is TGTGCCAGCAAGGGTAGCGGGAGGGCCACCGGGGAGCTGTTTTTT.

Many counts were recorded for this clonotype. The CDR3 spells CASSPPTGGETQYF. CDR3 bases: TGTGCCAGCAGCCCACCGACAGGTGGAGAGACCCAGTACTTC. V and J are TRBV7-2 and TRBJ2-5; the D gene is possibly TRBD1 (6 bases). Trimming shortened V by 5 bases and J by 4 bases, and 14 bases separated the two germline ends. The CDR3 is 14 residues long. Germline CDR1 and CDR2: SGHTA and FQGNSA.

The DNA of the CDR3 is TGCAGTGCTACGCTCTCCACCGAGCAGTACTTC. It yields the protein CSATLSTEQYF. This chain joins TRBV20-1 and TRBJ2-7; D remains unclear. Germline V gives CDR1 DFQATT, CDR2 SNEGSKA (reference sequence). V was shortened by 4 bases and J by 6 bases, with 10 bases between the two germline ends. The CDR3 totals 11 residues.

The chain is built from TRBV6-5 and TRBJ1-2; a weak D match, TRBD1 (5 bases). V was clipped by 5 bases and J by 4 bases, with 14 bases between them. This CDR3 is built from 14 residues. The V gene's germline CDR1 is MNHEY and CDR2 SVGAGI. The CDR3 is CASSQGRGFYGYTF. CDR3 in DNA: TGTGCCAGCAGTCAGGGACGCGGATTCTATGGCTACACCTTC.

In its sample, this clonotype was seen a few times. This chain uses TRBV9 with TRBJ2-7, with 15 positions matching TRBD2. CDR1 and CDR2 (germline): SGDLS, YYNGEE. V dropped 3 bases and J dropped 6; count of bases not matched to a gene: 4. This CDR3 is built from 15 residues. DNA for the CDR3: TGTGCCAGCAGCGCGGGGACTAGCGGGAGGATCGAGCAGTACTTC. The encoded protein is CASSAGTSGRIEQYF.

DNA for the CDR3: TGCAGTGGGAAAGTCAGGGTCCACGAGCAGTACTTC. Its translation: CSGKVRVHEQYF. J is TRBJ2-7 and V is TRBV20-1; TRBD1 is a possible D gene (5 bases). With 7 bases removed from V and 5 bases from J, the gap between germline ends came to 15 bases. The CDR3 length is 12 residues. The germline CDR1 and CDR2 sequences are DFQATT and SNEGSKA (reference sequence).

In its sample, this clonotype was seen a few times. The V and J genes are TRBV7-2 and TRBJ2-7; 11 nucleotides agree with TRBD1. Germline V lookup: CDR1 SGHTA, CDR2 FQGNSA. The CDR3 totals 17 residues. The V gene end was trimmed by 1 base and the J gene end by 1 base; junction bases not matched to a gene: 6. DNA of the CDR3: TGTGCCAGCAGCTTAGGGTCGGGGACAGGGGGTTCCTACGAGCAGTACTTC. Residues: CASSLGSGTGGSYEQYF. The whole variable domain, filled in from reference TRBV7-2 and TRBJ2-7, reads GAGVSQSPSNKVTEKGKDVELRCDPISGHTALYWYRQSLGQGLEFLIYFQGNSAPDKSGLPSDRFSAERTGGSVSTLTIQRTQQEDSAVYLCASSLGSGTGGSYEQYFGPGTRLTVT.

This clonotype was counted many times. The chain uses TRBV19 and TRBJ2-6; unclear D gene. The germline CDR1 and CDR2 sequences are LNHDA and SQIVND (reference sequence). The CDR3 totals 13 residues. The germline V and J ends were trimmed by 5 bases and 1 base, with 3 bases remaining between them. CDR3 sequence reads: CASSWSGANVLTF. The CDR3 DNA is TGTGCCAGTAGTTGGTCTGGGGCCAACGTCCTGACTTTC.

The DNA for the CDR3 is TGTGCCAGCACGACCGGACAGACATATGGCTACACCTTC. This sequence encodes CASTTGQTYGYTF. V and J are TRBV28 and TRBJ1-2; the D gene is possibly TRBD1 (6 bases). The CDR3 totals 13 residues. With 7 bases removed from V and 5 bases from J, the gap between germline ends came to 14 bases. Germline V gives CDR1 MDHEN, CDR2 SYDVKM.

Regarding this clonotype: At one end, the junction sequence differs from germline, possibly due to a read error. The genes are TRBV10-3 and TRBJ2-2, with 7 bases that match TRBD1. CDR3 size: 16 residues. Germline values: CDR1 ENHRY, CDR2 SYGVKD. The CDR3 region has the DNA TGTGCCAGCAGTCTCGTGGGGACAGCAAGGGCCGGGGAGCTGTTTTTT. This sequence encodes CASSLVGTARAGELFF.

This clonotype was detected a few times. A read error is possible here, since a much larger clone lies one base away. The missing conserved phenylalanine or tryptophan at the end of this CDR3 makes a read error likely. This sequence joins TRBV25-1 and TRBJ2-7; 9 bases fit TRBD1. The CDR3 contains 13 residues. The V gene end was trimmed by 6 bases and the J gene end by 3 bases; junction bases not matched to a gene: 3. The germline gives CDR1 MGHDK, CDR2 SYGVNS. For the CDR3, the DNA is TGTGCCAGCAGGGGACAGGGCTACTACGAGCAGTACCTC. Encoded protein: CASRGQGYYEQYL.

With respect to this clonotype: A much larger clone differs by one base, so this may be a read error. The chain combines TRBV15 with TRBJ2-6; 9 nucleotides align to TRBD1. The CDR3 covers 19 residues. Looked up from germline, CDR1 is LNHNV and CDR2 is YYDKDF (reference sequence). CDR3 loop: CATSRGTGIIWEGASVLTF. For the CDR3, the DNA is TGTGCCACCAGCCGAGGGACAGGGATAATTTGGGAGGGGGCCAGCGTCCTGACTTTC.

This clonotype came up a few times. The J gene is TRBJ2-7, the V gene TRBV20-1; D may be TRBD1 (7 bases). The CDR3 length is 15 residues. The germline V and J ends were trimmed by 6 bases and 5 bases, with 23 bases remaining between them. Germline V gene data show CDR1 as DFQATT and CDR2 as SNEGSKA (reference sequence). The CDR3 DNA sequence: TGCAGTGCAAACTCGGAGGGGGCAAAGAGGAACGAGCAGTACTTC. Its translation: CSANSEGAKRNEQYF.

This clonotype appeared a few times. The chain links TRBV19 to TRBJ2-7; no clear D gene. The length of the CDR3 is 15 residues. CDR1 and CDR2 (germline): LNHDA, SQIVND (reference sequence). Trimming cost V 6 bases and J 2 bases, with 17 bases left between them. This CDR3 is CASSKPEIWPYEQYF. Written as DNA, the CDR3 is TGTGCCAGTAGCAAACCCGAAATATGGCCCTACGAGCAGTACTTC.

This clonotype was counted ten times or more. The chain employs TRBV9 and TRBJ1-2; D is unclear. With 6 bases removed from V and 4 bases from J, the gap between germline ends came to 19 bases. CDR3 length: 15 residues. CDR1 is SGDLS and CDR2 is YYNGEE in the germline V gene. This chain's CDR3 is CASTPGALGSYGYTF. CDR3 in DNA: TGTGCCAGCACCCCCGGTGCTTTGGGCAGCTATGGCTACACCTTC.

CDR3 nucleotide sequence: TGCGCCAGCAGCCAGCCAGGGGACGAGCAGTACTTC. It translates to CASSQPGDEQYF. V gene TRBV5-1 combines with J gene TRBJ2-7, with TRBD1 as a possible D gene (6 bases). The CDR3 is 12 amino acids. V was cut by 4 bases and J by 5 bases, with 10 bases left in between. Germline V gene sequence: CDR1 SGHRS, CDR2 YFSETQ.

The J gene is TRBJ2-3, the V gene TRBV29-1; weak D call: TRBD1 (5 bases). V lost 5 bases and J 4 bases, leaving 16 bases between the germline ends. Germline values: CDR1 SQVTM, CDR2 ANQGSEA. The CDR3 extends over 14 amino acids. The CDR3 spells CSVYVPRGADTQYF. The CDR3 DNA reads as TGCAGCGTTTATGTGCCAAGGGGTGCAGATACGCAGTATTTT.

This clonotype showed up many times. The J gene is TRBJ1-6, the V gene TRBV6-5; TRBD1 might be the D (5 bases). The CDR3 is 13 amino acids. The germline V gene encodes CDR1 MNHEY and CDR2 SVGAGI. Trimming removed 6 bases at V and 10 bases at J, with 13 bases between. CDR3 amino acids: CASRATGTSPLHF. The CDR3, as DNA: TGTGCCAGCAGAGCTACCGGGACCTCACCCCTCCACTTT.

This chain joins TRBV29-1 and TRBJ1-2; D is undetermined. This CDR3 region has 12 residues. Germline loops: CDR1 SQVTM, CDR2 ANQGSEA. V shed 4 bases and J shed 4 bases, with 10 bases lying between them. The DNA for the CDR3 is TGCAGCGTTGCGGGTGGACCCTATGGCTACACCTTC. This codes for CSVAGGPYGYTF.

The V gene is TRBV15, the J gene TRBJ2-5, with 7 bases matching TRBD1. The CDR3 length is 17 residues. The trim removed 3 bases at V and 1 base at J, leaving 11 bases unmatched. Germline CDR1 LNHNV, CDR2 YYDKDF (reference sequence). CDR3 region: CATSSAPRRQGQETQYF. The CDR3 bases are TGTGCCACCAGCAGTGCTCCCAGACGACAGGGCCAAGAGACCCAGTACTTC.

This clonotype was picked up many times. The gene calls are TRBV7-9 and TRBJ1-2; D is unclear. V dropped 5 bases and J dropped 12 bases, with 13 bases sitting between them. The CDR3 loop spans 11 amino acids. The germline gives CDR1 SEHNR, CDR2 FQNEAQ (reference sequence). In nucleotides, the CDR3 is TGTGCCAGCAGCGCGACGGCCGTAAACACCTTC. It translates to CASSATAVNTF.

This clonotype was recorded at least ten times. The CDR3 coding sequence is TGCAGCTTCGGGACGGCCAGCTCCTACGAGCAGTACTTC. Translating gives CSFGTASSYEQYF. This chain connects TRBV29-1 to TRBJ2-7; D assignment may be TRBD1 or TRBD2 (5 bases each). V lost 8 bases and J lost 0, with 14 bases in between. CDR3 length equals 13 residues. Per the germline V gene, CDR1 is SQVTM and CDR2 is ANQGSEA.

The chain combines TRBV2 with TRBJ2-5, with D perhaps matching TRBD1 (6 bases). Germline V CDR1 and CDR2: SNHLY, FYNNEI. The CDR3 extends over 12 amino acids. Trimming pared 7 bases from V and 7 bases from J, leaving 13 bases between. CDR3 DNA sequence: TGTGCCAGCAATAATCAGGGGAGGACCCAGTACTTC. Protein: CASNNQGRTQYF.